The 18 T cell receptor beta chains below all came from one sample that was sequenced in a study of blood T cells in healthy people across ages. PCR was performed a second time for roughly 7 to 12 cycles using a sample-barcoded 5' primer and a J-beta primer mix. TCRdb re-analysed the 5' RACE reads in MiXCR, keeping a single row per CDR3 protein. In the table there are around 1,800,000 distinct CDR3 sequences, approximately 39% of which are singletons. Sequenced sample: blood. The receptors originated from a human donor in good health.

This clonotype appeared a single time. The chain is built from TRBV11-3 and TRBJ2-5, with a possible D match to TRBD1 (6 bases). Looked up from germline, CDR1 is SGHNT and CDR2 is YENEEA. V lost 1 base, J lost 7 bases, and 16 bases lay in between. This CDR3 contains 15 residues. The CDR3 is CASSLASGEQGTQYF. In nucleotides, the CDR3 is TGTGCCAGCAGCTTAGCATCAGGCGAACAGGGGACCCAGTACTTC.

V usage is TRBV23-1 and J usage is TRBJ1-2, with TRBD1 matching over 12 bases. TRBV23-1 is sorted into the ORF group, with uncertain function. Losses at the gene ends were 0 bases for V and 2 bases for J; bases not matched to a gene: 7. This CDR3 has 18 amino acids. The CDR3 loop reads CASSQSGQGAVANYGYTF. CDR3 in DNA: TGCGCCAGCAGTCAATCGGGACAGGGGGCCGTAGCCAACTATGGCTACACCTTC.

V gene TRBV5-1 combines with J gene TRBJ2-1; weak D call: TRBD1 (5 bases). The germline gives CDR1 SGHRS, CDR2 YFSETQ. The CDR3 sequence is 13 residues long. V was trimmed by 0 bases and J by 12 bases, leaving 13 bases between them. The CDR3 protein is CASSLVGHVGQFF. The CDR3 DNA reads as TGCGCCAGCAGCTTGGTAGGACACGTAGGGCAGTTCTTC. Full variable domain (remainder filled in from reference TRBV5-1 and TRBJ2-1): KAGVTQTPRYLIKTRGQQVTLSCSPISGHRSVSWYQQTPGQGLQFLFEYFSETQRNKGNFPGRFSGRQFSNSRSEMNVSTLELGDSALYLCASSLVGHVGQFFGPGTRLTVL.

V gene TRBV5-5 combines with J gene TRBJ2-7; D is perhaps TRBD1 (6 bases). This CDR3 is built from 15 residues. V was shortened by 1 base and J by 4 bases, with 15 bases between the two germline ends. CDR1 and CDR2 from the germline V gene are SGHKS and YYEKEE (reference sequence). The CDR3 here is CASSLSGVGGYEQYF. In DNA form, the CDR3 reads TGTGCCAGCAGCTTGTCAGGGGTAGGGGGATACGAGCAGTACTTC.

There are a few counts of this clonotype. The chain couples TRBV12-3 or TRBV12-4 to TRBJ1-5, with D tentatively TRBD1 (6 bases). V lost 3 bases and J 4 bases, leaving 10 bases between the germline ends. The CDR3 contains 14 residues. In DNA, the CDR3 is TGTGCCAGCAGTTTGGAGGGGGAAAATCAGCCCCAGCATTTT. Protein: CASSLEGENQPQHF.

The chain uses TRBV5-1 and TRBJ2-1, with TRBD1 identical over 8 bases. V was pared by 1 base and J by 14 bases, with 5 bases of the junction left unmatched. Germline V gene lookup returns CDR1 SGHRS and CDR2 YFSETQ. The CDR3 covers 12 residues. The CDR3 coding sequence is TGCGCCAGCAGCTTGCAAGGACAGGGTGAGTTCTTC. Protein product: CASSLQGQGEFF.

The chain has TRBV20-1 and TRBJ2-5; TRBD1 matches at 8 bases. V gave up 5 bases and J gave up 4 bases; unmatched junction bases: 9. The CDR3 runs 14 residues. Germline values: CDR1 DFQATT, CDR2 SNEGSKA (reference sequence). The CDR3, as DNA: TGCAGTGCTGGCCCGACAGGGGTCCGAGAGACCCAGTACTTC. This encodes CSAGPTGVRETQYF.

V and J are TRBV6-5 and TRBJ2-5, with 12 bases that match TRBD1. The CDR3 length is 16 residues. Trimming removed 4 bases from V and 11 bases from J; junction bases left unmatched: 14. Germline-derived CDR1 and CDR2 are MNHEY and SVGAGI. Here the CDR3 reads CASSSLGTGGSYGQYF. The CDR3 DNA reads TGTGCCAGCAGTTCCCTTGGGACAGGGGGCTCCTACGGGCAGTACTTC.

This chain joins TRBV6-2 or TRBV6-3 and TRBJ2-4; D is possibly TRBD2 (5 bases). V gave up 6 bases and J gave up 1 base, with 13 bases separating them. Germline-derived CDR1 and CDR2 are MNHEY and SVGEGT. The CDR3 spans 15 residues. This CDR3 reads CASSPVASAKNIQYF. The CDR3 coding sequence is TGTGCCAGCAGCCCCGTTGCTAGCGCCAAAAACATTCAGTACTTC.

The chain employs TRBV9 and TRBJ1-5; D might be TRBD1 (5 bases). Germline lookup yields CDR1 SGDLS and CDR2 YYNGEE. This CDR3 has 15 residues. The V gene lost 0 bases and the J gene lost 3 bases, with 10 bases spanning the gap. The CDR3, as DNA: TGTGCCAGCAGCGTAGGTCCAGGGCACAATCAGCCCCAGCATTTT. It codes for CASSVGPGHNQPQHF. Looking up the rest from reference TRBV9 and TRBJ1-5 gives the full variable domain: DSGVTQTPKHLITATGQRVTLRCSPRSGDLSVYWYQQSLDQGLQFLIQYYNGEERAKGNILERFSAQQFPDLHSELNLSSLELGDSALYFCASSVGPGHNQPQHFGDGTRLSIL.

Only a few counts were recorded for this clonotype. The CDR3 DNA follows: TGCGCCAGCAGCCAAGATCGTCAGGGTCCTCTTGGCGAGCAGTACTTC. It codes for CASSQDRQGPLGEQYF. The chain combines TRBV4-1 with TRBJ2-7; possible D gene TRBD1, 5 bases. CDR1 MGHRA and CDR2 YSYEKL come from the germline V gene. The CDR3 consists of 16 residues. V was shortened by 0 bases and J by 6 bases, with 18 bases between the two germline ends.

This clonotype was counted many times. V and J are TRBV13 and TRBJ2-3, with 7 positions matching TRBD2. This CDR3 comprises 16 residues. With 5 bases clipped from V and 4 bases from J, the junction kept 12 bases outside the gene matches. CDR1 is PRHDT, CDR2 FYEKMQ, per germline (reference sequence). CDR3 bases: TGTGCCAGCAGCCCCCCCGAGGCTAGCGGTGCAGATACGCAGTATTTT. Its protein is CASSPPEASGADTQYF.

The chain combines TRBV7-2 with TRBJ2-1; the match to TRBD2 covers 8 bases. After removal of 3 bases from V and 3 bases from J, the junction contained 7 bases not matched to a gene. Germline V gene sequence: CDR1 SGHTA, CDR2 FQGNSA. The CDR3 runs to 16 residues. The CDR3 region has the DNA TGTGCCAGCAGCTTGAGAGCGGGGGTCGTCTACAATGAGCAGTTCTTC. It codes for CASSLRAGVVYNEQFF.

This clonotype was detected only once. The chain links TRBV7-3 to TRBJ2-3, with 10 bases that match TRBD2. J gave up 2 bases and V 8 bases, and 10 bases lay outside the gene matches. The CDR3 spans 16 residues. CDR1 and CDR2 from the germline V gene are SGHTA and FQGTGA. CDR3 in amino acids: CASGSPSGGPTDTQYF. Here the CDR3 DNA reads TGTGCCAGCGGCTCTCCTAGCGGGGGACCCACAGATACGCAGTATTTT.

This sequence joins TRBV20-1 and TRBJ2-3; 9 bases align to TRBD2. Germline-derived CDR1 and CDR2 are DFQATT and SNEGSKA (reference sequence). This CDR3 comprises 14 residues. Germline trimming cut 6 bases from V and 6 bases from J; bases unmatched to any gene: 10. The CDR3 protein is CSARAGGPVDTQYF. The CDR3 coding sequence is TGCAGTGCCCGGGCGGGGGGGCCCGTCGATACGCAGTATTTT.

With regard to this clonotype: The CDR3 does not close with the conserved phenylalanine or tryptophan, likely indicating a read error. J is TRBJ1-2 and V is TRBV13; 7 bases match TRBD1. V trimming: 4 bases; J trimming: 2 bases; junction bases outside the gene matches: 10. Germline values: CDR1 PRHDT, CDR2 FYEKMQ (reference sequence). The CDR3 spans 16 residues. The CDR3 spells CASSSSEKTGNYGYTV. For the CDR3, the DNA is TGTGCCAGCAGCTCCAGCGAGAAGACAGGGAACTATGGCTACACCGTC.

The rearrangement links TRBV29-1 to TRBJ1-5, with D perhaps TRBD1 (5 bases). V lost 4 bases, J lost 3 bases, and 13 bases lay in between. This CDR3 is 14 amino acids long. Germline CDR1 reads SQVTM; CDR2 reads ANQGSEA. CDR3 loop: CSVGMGLDNQPQHF. CDR3 DNA: TGCAGCGTTGGGATGGGGCTGGACAATCAGCCCCAGCATTTT.

With regard to this clonotype: Since a much larger clone is just one base distant, this may be a read error. This chain connects TRBV28 to TRBJ2-3, with TRBD2 matching 9 bases. The CDR3 is 15 amino acids. Trimming at V came to 7 bases and at J to 4 bases, leaving 9 bases not matched to a gene. CDR1 and CDR2 (germline): MDHEN, SYDVKM. The CDR3 reads CASILLAGGSDTQYF. DNA of the CDR3: TGTGCCAGCATTCTTCTGGCGGGGGGGTCAGATACGCAGTATTTT. Full variable domain (missing parts from reference TRBV28 and TRBJ2-3): DVKVTQSSRYLVKRTGEKVFLECVQDMDHENMFWYRQDPGLGLRLIYFSYDVKMKEKGDIPEGYSVSREKKERFSLILESASTNQTSMYLCASILLAGGSDTQYFGPGTRLTVL.